This T cell receptor (beta chain) stems from a study of shared clonotypes between healthy human individuals. Deep was the level at which the assay was run. Each unsorted PBMC replicate got 300 ng genomic DNA, roughly 30,000 genomes. Generated by immunoSEQ multiplex PCR, the TCRdb table keeps only in-frame clones and is missing some. Seen here are 450,000 to 650,000 clones, roughly 79% observed once, and the top ten hold 12%. Trimming took 5 bases from V and 4 from J; bases not matched to a gene: 5. Germline CDR1 and CDR2: LNHDA and SQIVND (reference sequence). The CDR3 has 14 amino acids. This TCR derives from a woman in her thirties or forties in good health. Some clones in this sample may be carry-over from other donors' samples. V gene TRBV19 combines with J gene TRBJ2-7; 10 nucleotides align to TRBD1. Sequences were obtained from PBMCs. The CDR3 nucleotides read TGTGCCAGTAGTCCGCGACAGGGGGCTTACGAGCAGTACTTC. Encoded protein: CASSPRQGAYEQYF.